Below are 16 T cell receptor beta chains sequenced from a single sample in a study of control samples from healthy donors and cancer patients. This table comes from immunoSEQ multiplex PCR, and its TCRdb copy is limited to in-frame clones, with some not included. The table shows fewer than 200,000 clones, with 85% to 90% occurring only once. The sample comprised blood. Receptors originate from a woman aged 30 to 39 in good health.

The V gene is TRBV6-1, the J gene TRBJ1-1, with D hard to call. The ends were cut back, 0 bases at V and 1 base at J, with 6 bases in the middle. Per the germline V gene, CDR1 is MNHNS and CDR2 is SASEGT. The CDR3 length is 14 residues. The CDR3 DNA reads TGTGCCAGCAGTGAAGCAGCAGGGAACACTGAAGCTTTCTTT. Residues: CASSEAAGNTEAFF.

This clone has a handful of counts. The gene calls are TRBV7-6 and TRBJ2-7, with 9 bases fitting TRBD2. Germline CDR1 SGHVS, CDR2 FNYEAQ. V lost 2 bases to trimming and J lost 3 bases; unmatched junction nucleotides: 14. The length of the CDR3 is 18 residues. The CDR3 DNA follows: TGTGCCAGCAGCTTATTCGCGACTAGCGGCTCCGGCTTCTACGAGCAGTACTTC. Translation gives CASSLFATSGSGFYEQYF.

The chain has TRBV7-9 and TRBJ2-7; maybe TRBD2 (5 bases). The CDR3 extends over 12 amino acids. Trimming cost V 8 bases and J 5 bases, with 13 bases left between them. Germline V CDR1 and CDR2: SEHNR, FQNEAQ (reference sequence). The CDR3 nucleotides read TGTGCCAGCGGGCTAGCCATCCACGAGCAGTACTTC. It yields the protein CASGLAIHEQYF.

The J gene is TRBJ2-1, the V gene TRBV7-9; the match to TRBD2 covers 12 bases. V dropped 1 base and J dropped 2; count of bases not matched to a gene: 9. CDR1 and CDR2 from the germline V gene are SEHNR and FQNEAQ (reference sequence). CDR3 length equals 19 residues. The CDR3: CASSLDLAGGKLAYNEQFF. CDR3 coding DNA: TGTGCCAGCAGCTTAGATCTAGCGGGAGGGAAACTTGCCTACAATGAGCAGTTCTTC.

The CDR3 reads CASSQGHNPSYYEQYF. The CDR3 DNA sequence: TGTGCCAGCAGCCAAGGACACAACCCGTCCTACTACGAGCAGTACTTC. V and J are TRBV14 and TRBJ2-7; D call uncertain. Germline V lookup: CDR1 SGHDN, CDR2 FVKESK. With 1 base removed from V and 3 bases from J, the gap between germline ends came to 16 bases. The CDR3 is 16 amino acids.

This clone appeared a single time. J is TRBJ2-1 and V is TRBV2, with D hard to call. Germline CDR1 and CDR2: SNHLY and FYNNEI. V was shortened by 5 bases and J by 0 bases, with 5 bases between the two germline ends. The CDR3 spans 13 residues. The CDR3 coding sequence is TGTGCCAGCAGTCAATACTCCTACAATGAGCAGTTCTTC. As protein: CASSQYSYNEQFF.

This chain uses TRBV2 with TRBJ1-6; D unclear. The CDR3 extends over 16 amino acids. Germline V gene data show CDR1 as SNHLY and CDR2 as FYNNEI. The V end lost 2 bases, the J end lost 0 bases, and 8 bases lay between the germline ends. CDR3 region: CASSESRSSYNSPLHF. As DNA, the CDR3 is TGTGCCAGCAGTGAAAGTAGGAGCTCCTATAATTCACCCCTCCACTTT.

This chain uses TRBV27 with TRBJ1-1; possible D gene TRBD1, 6 bases. The CDR3 is 13 amino acids. Per the germline V gene, CDR1 is MNHEY and CDR2 is SMNVEV (reference sequence). Trimming pared 10 bases from V and 1 base from J, leaving 13 bases between. CDR3 sequence (DNA): TGTGCCACCAAGGGGGAAGGGAACACTGAAGCTTTCTTT. Protein product: CATKGEGNTEAFF.

The CDR3 nucleotides are TGTGCCAGCAGCCCCCGGGTGGGGGGGCCGGTGAACACTGAAGCTTTCTTT. Translation: CASSPRVGGPVNTEAFF. The chain has TRBV3-1 (or the pseudogene TRBV3-2) and TRBJ1-1; D may be TRBD1 (6 bases). In germline, CDR1 is LGHDT, CDR2 YNNKEL (reference sequence). V lost 4 bases to trimming and J lost 0 bases, with 18 bases between them. The CDR3 covers 17 residues.

In regard to this clone: This CDR3 is also generated by other DNA sequences in the sample. The chain recombines TRBV6-5 with TRBJ2-5; D assignment may be TRBD1 or TRBD2 (5 bases each). The CDR3 is 15 residues long. Germline lookup yields CDR1 MNHEY and CDR2 SVGAGI. Trimming left V 0 bases short and J 5 bases short, with 13 bases between. CDR3 residues: CASSYSPGTGETQYF. CDR3 nucleotide sequence: TGTGCCAGCAGTTACTCACCCGGGACGGGGGAGACCCAGTACTTC.

The rearrangement links TRBV28 to TRBJ2-4, with D unclear. V was clipped by 3 bases and J by 4 bases, with 16 bases between them. The germline V gene encodes CDR1 MDHEN and CDR2 SYDVKM. The CDR3 is made up of 16 amino acids. The CDR3 nucleotides are TGTGCCAGCAGTTTTCAGTCAAAGGGATCTAAAAACATTCAGTACTTC. It specifies CASSFQSKGSKNIQYF. The variable domain in full, with the rest retrieved from reference TRBV28 and TRBJ2-4, is DVKVTQSSRYLVKRTGEKVFLECVQDMDHENMFWYRQDPGLGLRLIYFSYDVKMKEKGDIPEGYSVSREKKERFSLILESASTNQTSMYLCASSFQSKGSKNIQYFGAGTRLSVL.

The V call is TRBV7-2, the J call TRBJ2-1; TRBD2 matches at 11 bases. V lost 4 bases, J lost 4 bases, and 3 bases stayed unmatched. The CDR3 consists of 15 residues. Germline CDR1 SGHTA, CDR2 FQGNSA. CDR3: CASSSLAGGYNEQFF. CDR3 in DNA: TGTGCCAGCAGCTCCCTAGCGGGGGGTTACAATGAGCAGTTCTTC.

The chain carries TRBV4-1 and TRBJ2-7, with a possible D match to TRBD2 (5 bases). CDR1 is MGHRA, CDR2 YSYEKL, per germline. CDR3 length: 14 amino acids. The V gene lost 4 bases and the J gene lost 1 base, with 11 bases spanning the gap. This chain's CDR3 is CASSLTPGSYEQYV. The CDR3 region has the DNA TGCGCCAGCAGCCTTACCCCGGGATCCTACGAGCAGTACGTC.

The gene calls are TRBV30 and TRBJ1-5; no definite D call. Germline assignment: CDR1 GTSNPN and CDR2 SVGIG (reference sequence). The ends were cut back, 3 bases at V and 5 bases at J, with 17 bases in the middle. The length of the CDR3 is 15 residues. The DNA for the CDR3 is TGTGCCTGGAGCGGACCTTTAACCCCTCATCAGCCCCAGCATTTT. Protein sequence: CAWSGPLTPHQPQHF.

The table lists this clone with a count of one. The rearrangement uses TRBV5-3 and TRBJ1-1, with D possibly matching TRBD1 (6 bases). TRBV5-3 is given ORF status, its function remaining uncertain. V was shortened by 1 base and J by 0 bases, with 22 bases between the two germline ends. The CDR3 is made up of 19 amino acids. CDR3 sequence reads: CARSLWGPTPNEMNTEAFF. The CDR3 nucleotides read TGTGCCAGAAGCTTGTGGGGGCCAACCCCGAATGAGATGAACACTGAAGCTTTCTTT.

The rearrangement joins TRBV5-4 to TRBJ2-5; 7 nucleotides agree with TRBD1. Trimming cost V 3 bases and J 1 base; bases outside gene matches: 3. The CDR3 has 14 residues. CDR1 and CDR2 from the germline V gene are SGHNT and YYREEE (reference sequence). The DNA for the CDR3 is TGTGCCAGCAGCTCTTGGACAGGCCAAGAGACCCAGTACTTC. Translation: CASSSWTGQETQYF.